Sequencing of this TCR beta chain was carried out in a study of T cell responses to AZD1222 COVID-19 vaccine. Overall study results and limits: Recipients of AZD1222 seropositive at baseline numbered only 5 or 6. Spike-specific TCR repertoires showed rising breadth and depth after two AZD1222 doses.

The CDR3 consists of 16 residues. V lost 4 bases, J lost 5 bases, and 11 bases stayed unmatched. Germline CDR1 and CDR2: SGDLS and YYNGEE. A word on this clone: The antigen remains unidentified.

The method was immunoSEQ multiplex PCR; TCRdb's version includes in-frame clones alone and lacks a portion of them. The sample has roughly 150,000 clones, about 91% seen once; the top ten hold about 3.7%. This TCR came from an adult in good health. This specimen was peripheral blood, taken on day 0 of MenACWY control vaccination. The rearrangement uses TRBV9 and TRBJ2-7; 11 bases map to TRBD2. CDR3 sequence (DNA): TGTGCCAGCAGCCCGAGGACCGGGACTAGCGGCGACGAGCAGTACTTC. Translating it yields CASSPRTGTSGDEQYF. The whole variable domain, remainder taken from reference TRBV9 and TRBJ2-7, is DSGVTQTPKHLITATGQRVTLRCSPRSGDLSVYWYQQSLDQGLQFLIQYYNGEERAKGNILERFSAQQFPDLHSELNLSSLELGDSALYFCASSPRTGTSGDEQYFGPGTRLTVT.